Listed here are 20 T cell receptor beta chains from one sample, sequenced in a study of Ad26.COV2.S vaccination and SARS-CoV-2 variants. The data were produced by immunoSEQ multiplex PCR, yet TCRdb's version contains in-frame clones alone and is incomplete. The sample lists roughly 320,000 clones; around four fifths were seen once. Treatment in this sample: around 19 received Ad26.COV2.S at low or high dose, single or two shots; several received placebo; per-sample allocation not given. Sampling occurred on day 63 after the first vaccine or placebo injection. Sequences were derived from peripheral blood, sampled in a trial of Ad26.COV2.S vaccine versus placebo. The receptors were sampled from a person between 18 and 60 years old who received the Ad26.COV2.S COVID-19 vaccine or a placebo.

This clone appeared a few times. The chain has TRBV3-1 (or the pseudogene TRBV3-2) and TRBJ1-4, with no clear D. V was pared by 4 bases and J by 3 bases, with 9 bases between. In germline, CDR1 is LGHDT, CDR2 YNNKEL (reference sequence). This CDR3 has 14 amino acids. The CDR3 spells CASSPTLPNEKLFF. CDR3 coding DNA: TGTGCCAGCAGCCCCACTCTTCCTAATGAAAAACTGTTTTTT.

The chain couples TRBV6-5 to TRBJ2-2; 8 positions match TRBD1. The V segment lost 10 bases and the J segment 0 bases; nucleotides outside the gene matches: 4. Per germline, CDR1 MNHEY and CDR2 SVGAGI. This CDR3 has 14 residues. CDR3 bases: TGTGCCATTTCGGACAGGGCGAACACCGGGGAGCTGTTTTTT. Its translation: CAISDRANTGELFF.

CDR3 protein: CASSSVGQGPNYGYTF. The DNA for the CDR3 is TGCGCCAGCAGCTCGGTCGGTCAGGGACCGAACTATGGCTACACCTTC. The chain recombines TRBV5-1 with TRBJ1-2, with a weak D call TRBD1 (5 bases). Deletions cut 3 bases from V and 2 bases from J, with 17 bases between. There are 16 residues in the CDR3. CDR1 is SGHRS, CDR2 YFSETQ, per germline.

This chain joins TRBV2 and TRBJ2-7, with D perhaps matching TRBD2 (6 bases). The V end was cut by 10 bases, the J end by 5 bases, with 15 bases between. This CDR3 has 12 amino acids. Germline lookup yields CDR1 SNHLY and CDR2 FYNNEI. The DNA of the CDR3 is TGTGCCACCTCGTGGGGGGAACACGAGCAGTACTTC. Its protein product is CATSWGEHEQYF.

This clone has just one count. V gene TRBV15 combines with J gene TRBJ2-7, with D possibly TRBD2 on 5 matching bases. Trimming stripped 0 bases from V and 3 bases from J, with 12 bases between. Germline V gene sequence: CDR1 LNHNV, CDR2 YYDKDF (reference sequence). This CDR3 spans 15 amino acids. The CDR3 DNA is TGTGCCACCAGCAGAGAACCCGGGGTTCTCTACGAGCAGTACTTC. It codes for CATSREPGVLYEQYF.

J is TRBJ2-1 and V is TRBV12-2; TRBD2, the table's D call, lacks a check against the DNA. TRBV12-2 is assigned pseudogene status. There are 17 residues in the CDR3. The CDR3 loop is CASRLVLQRGTYDEQFF. CDR3 in DNA: TGTGCAAGTCGCTTAGTGCTTCAGCGGGGGACGTACGATGAGCAGTTCTTC.

This clone has at least ten counts. The chain uses TRBV4-1 and TRBJ1-4, with 8 positions matching TRBD1. The CDR3 length is 16 residues. V was clipped by 6 bases and J by 9 bases; unmatched bases: 15. CDR1 and CDR2 (germline): MGHRA, YSYEKL. In nucleotides, the CDR3 is TGCGCCAGCAGACAAAGTGGACAGGGAGAGTGGCAAAAACTGTTTTTT. It translates to CASRQSGQGEWQKLFF.

V is TRBV10-1 and J is TRBJ2-7; 9 nucleotides agree with TRBD1. The V gene's germline CDR1 is WNHNN and CDR2 SYGVQD (reference sequence). V lost 7 bases, J lost 1 base, and 14 bases stayed unmatched. This CDR3 region has 17 residues. The CDR3 nucleotides read TGCGCCAGCAATGTTTCGGGACAGGGAAGGGCATCCTACGAGCAGTACTTC. It yields the protein CASNVSGQGRASYEQYF.

The chain employs TRBV7-9 and TRBJ2-7, with D unresolved. CDR3 size: 11 residues. Trimming stripped 5 bases from V and 4 bases from J, with 6 bases between. Per germline, CDR1 SEHNR and CDR2 FQNEAQ (reference sequence). The CDR3 here is CASSLMYEQYF. For the CDR3, the DNA is TGTGCCAGCAGCCTTATGTACGAGCAGTACTTC.

This clone was seen more than once but under ten times. This chain links TRBV2 with TRBJ1-6, with a possible D match to TRBD1 (5 bases). Trimming cost V 8 bases and J 7 bases, with 12 bases left between them. Germline V gene sequence: CDR1 SNHLY, CDR2 FYNNEI. The CDR3 length is 13 residues. The CDR3 DNA reads as TGTGCCAGCTTCAGGGACCTAAATTCACCCCTCCACTTT. This gives the protein CASFRDLNSPLHF.

The chain links TRBV2 to TRBJ1-5, with a tentative D call TRBD1 (5 bases). With 1 base removed from V and 4 bases from J, the gap between germline ends came to 8 bases. This CDR3 is 14 amino acids long. Germline V gene lookup returns CDR1 SNHLY and CDR2 FYNNEI. CDR3 DNA: TGTGCCAGCAGTGAAGAACGGGGGAATCAGCCCCAGCATTTT. Translating it yields CASSEERGNQPQHF. Filled out from reference TRBV2 and TRBJ1-5, the complete variable domain reads EPEVTQTPSHQVTQMGQEVILRCVPISNHLYFYWYRQILGQKVEFLVSFYNNEISEKSEIFDDQFSVERPDGSNFTLKIRSTKLEDSAMYFCASSEERGNQPQHFGDGTRLSIL.

The chain has TRBV5-4 and TRBJ2-7; either TRBD1 or TRBD2 may supply D (6 bases each). The V gene lost 4 bases and the J gene lost 7 bases, with 21 bases spanning the gap. The CDR3 spans 15 residues. Per germline, CDR1 SGHNT and CDR2 YYREEE (reference sequence). The CDR3 DNA sequence: TGTGCCAGCAGCCCGGCGGGACATCTCACTGTGGAGCAGTACTTC. Translated, it gives CASSPAGHLTVEQYF.

For this clone: This specimen includes other DNA sequences encoding the same CDR3. This chain links TRBV9 with TRBJ1-3; no clear D. The CDR3 runs 14 residues. V lost 2 bases and J 0 bases, leaving 6 bases between the germline ends. Per germline, CDR1 SGDLS and CDR2 YYNGEE. The CDR3 DNA is TGTGCCAGCAGCGTCACGGGCTCTGGAAACACCATATATTTT. The encoded protein is CASSVTGSGNTIYF.

This clone was detected a few times. The chain links TRBV6-5 to TRBJ1-6; 10 bases are shared with TRBD1. The CDR3 length is 14 residues. V was clipped by 4 bases and J by 10 bases; unmatched bases: 4. Germline lookup yields CDR1 MNHEY and CDR2 SVGAGI. Here the CDR3 reads CASSSGTGVSPLHF. CDR3 in DNA: TGTGCCAGCAGTTCCGGGACAGGGGTCTCACCCCTCCACTTT.

The rearrangement links TRBV7-8 to TRBJ2-5; 14 nucleotides align to TRBD2. Germline loops: CDR1 SGHVS, CDR2 FQNEAQ. V shed 4 bases, J shed 5 bases, and the junction held 3 bases outside the gene matches. The CDR3 is made up of 15 amino acids. CDR3 coding DNA: TGTGCCAGCAGCTCGGGACTAGCGGGGGTGGAGACCCAGTACTTC. Amino acid sequence: CASSSGLAGVETQYF. The entire variable domain, with the rest obtained from reference TRBV7-8 and TRBJ2-5, is as follows: GAGVSQSPRYKVAKRGQDVALRCDPISGHVSLFWYQQALGQGPEFLTYFQNEAQLDKSGLPSDRFFAERPEGSVSTLKIQRTQQEDSAVYLCASSSGLAGVETQYFGPGTRLLVL.

The CDR3 sequence: CASSVTLGGTDTQYF. For the CDR3, the DNA is TGTGCCAGCAGCGTTACTCTTGGGGGGACGGATACGCAGTATTTT. V gene TRBV7-2 combines with J gene TRBJ2-3, with a possible D match to TRBD2 (6 bases). The CDR3 runs 15 residues. The germline CDR1 and CDR2 sequences are SGHTA and FQGNSA. Between the trimmed V and J ends, which lost 5 bases and 6 bases, there was a span of 18 bases.

The chain carries TRBV5-1 and TRBJ1-4; TRBD1 might be the D (6 bases). Per the germline V gene, CDR1 is SGHRS and CDR2 is YFSETQ. The CDR3 is 13 amino acids. Trimming shortened V by 4 bases and J by 8 bases, and 12 bases separated the two germline ends. CDR3 residues: CASSEQGGEKLFF. The CDR3 nucleotides read TGCGCCAGCAGCGAACAGGGCGGAGAAAAACTGTTTTTT.

The chain recombines TRBV6-5 with TRBJ1-6; 7 bases match TRBD1. This CDR3 region has 15 residues. V gave up 8 bases and J gave up 7 bases; unmatched junction bases: 11. Germline CDR1 and CDR2: MNHEY and SVGAGI. CDR3 DNA sequence: TGTGCCAGCCCTGGGACGGGACAGCCAAATTCACCCCTCCACTTT. The encoded protein is CASPGTGQPNSPLHF.

V and J are TRBV19 and TRBJ2-5; 9 nucleotides line up with TRBD2. This CDR3 has 14 residues. The germline gives CDR1 LNHDA, CDR2 SQIVND (reference sequence). V gave up 3 bases and J gave up 2 bases; unmatched junction bases: 1. The CDR3 sequence is CASSMAGGQETQYF. In DNA, the CDR3 is TGTGCCAGTAGTATGGCGGGGGGGCAAGAGACCCAGTACTTC.

V gene TRBV19 combines with J gene TRBJ1-5; D is undetermined. V was pared by 2 bases and J by 1 base, with 6 bases between. The CDR3 length is 14 residues. The germline V gene encodes CDR1 LNHDA and CDR2 SQIVND (reference sequence). The CDR3 reads CASSITRSNQPQHF. CDR3 DNA sequence: TGTGCCAGTAGTATAACCCGAAGCAATCAGCCCCAGCATTTT.